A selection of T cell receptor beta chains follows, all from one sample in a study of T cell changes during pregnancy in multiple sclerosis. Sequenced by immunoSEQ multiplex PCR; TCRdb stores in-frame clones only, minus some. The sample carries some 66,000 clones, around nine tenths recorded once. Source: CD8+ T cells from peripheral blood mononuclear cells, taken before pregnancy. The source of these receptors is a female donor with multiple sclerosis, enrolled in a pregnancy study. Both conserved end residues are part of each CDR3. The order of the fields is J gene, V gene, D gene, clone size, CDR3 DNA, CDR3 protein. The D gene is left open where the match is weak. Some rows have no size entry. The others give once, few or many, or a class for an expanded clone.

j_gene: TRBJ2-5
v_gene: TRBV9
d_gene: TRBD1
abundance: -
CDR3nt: TGTGCCAGCAGCGGGACAGGGGGCTTTGAGACCCAGTACTTC
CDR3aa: CASSGTGGFETQYF

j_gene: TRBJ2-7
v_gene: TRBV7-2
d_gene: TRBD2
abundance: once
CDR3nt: TGTGCCAGCAGCTTAGTGACTAGCGCGAGCTACGAGCAGTACTTC
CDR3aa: CASSLVTSASYEQYF

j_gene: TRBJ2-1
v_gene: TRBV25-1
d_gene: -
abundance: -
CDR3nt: TGTGCCAGCAGTGAATATTTTGGGGGCTACTCCTACAATGAGCAGTTCTTC
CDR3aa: CASSEYFGGYSYNEQFF

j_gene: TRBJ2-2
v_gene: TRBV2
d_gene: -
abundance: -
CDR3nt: TGTGCCAGCGGGGGGATAGGGCCTTATAGCGCGGCTGACACCGGGGAGCTGTTTTTT
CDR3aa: CASGGIGPYSAADTGELFF

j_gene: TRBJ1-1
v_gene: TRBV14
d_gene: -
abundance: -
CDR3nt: TGTGCCAGCAGCCAGGGACAAGTTGAAGCTTTCTTT
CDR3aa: CASSQGQVEAFF

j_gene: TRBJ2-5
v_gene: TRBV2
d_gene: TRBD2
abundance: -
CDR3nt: TGTGCCAGCAGTGGGTGGGGACAGACTAGCGGGGGGTCCTCAGGGACCCAGTACTTC
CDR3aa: CASSGWGQTSGGSSGTQYF

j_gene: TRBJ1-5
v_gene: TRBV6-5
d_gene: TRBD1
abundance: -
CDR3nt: TGTGCCAGCAGCCTGACAGGGTACAATCAGCCCCAGCATTTT
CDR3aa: CASSLTGYNQPQHF

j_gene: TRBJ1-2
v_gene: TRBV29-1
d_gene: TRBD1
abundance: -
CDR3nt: TGCAGCGTTCCAGGGACAGGGGCCCCGAGCTACACCTTC
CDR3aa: CSVPGTGAPSYTF

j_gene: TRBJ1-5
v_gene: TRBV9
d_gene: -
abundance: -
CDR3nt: TGTGCCAGCAGCCGCGGCGCTAGCAATCAGCCCCAGCATTTT
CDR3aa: CASSRGASNQPQHF

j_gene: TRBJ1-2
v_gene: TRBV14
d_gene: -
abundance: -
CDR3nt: TGTGCCAGCCGATCGGACAGCAACTATGGCTACACCTTC
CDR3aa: CASRSDSNYGYTF

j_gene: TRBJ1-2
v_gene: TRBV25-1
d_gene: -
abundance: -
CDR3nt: TGTGCCAGCAGTGGGGCAGGGTCGGGCTACACCTTC
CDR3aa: CASSGAGSGYTF

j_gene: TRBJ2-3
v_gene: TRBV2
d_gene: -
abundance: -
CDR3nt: TGTGCCAGCAGTCCTCCAGATACGCAGTATTTT
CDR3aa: CASSPPDTQYF

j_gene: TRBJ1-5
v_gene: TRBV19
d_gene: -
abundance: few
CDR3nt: TGTGCCAGTAGTACGTATCCCGGTAGCAATCAGCCCCAGCATTTT
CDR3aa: CASSTYPGSNQPQHF

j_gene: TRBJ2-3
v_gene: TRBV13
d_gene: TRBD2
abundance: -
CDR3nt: TGTGCCAGCACCGGGACTAGCGGAGTCACGAGCACAGATACGCAGTATTTT
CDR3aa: CASTGTSGVTSTDTQYF

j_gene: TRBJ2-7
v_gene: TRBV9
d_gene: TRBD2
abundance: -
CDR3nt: TGTGCCAGCAGCTATAGCGGGGGGCCGGCCTACGAGCAGTACTTC
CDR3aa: CASSYSGGPAYEQYF

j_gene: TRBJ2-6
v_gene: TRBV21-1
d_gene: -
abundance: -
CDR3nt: TGTGCCAGCAGCAAAGAGGGAGGGACCGGGGCCAACGTCCTGACTTTC
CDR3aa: CASSKEGGTGANVLTF

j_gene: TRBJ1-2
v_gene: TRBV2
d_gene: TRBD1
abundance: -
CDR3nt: TGTGCCAGCATGGACGGACAGGATCCTAACTATGGCTACACCTTC
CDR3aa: CASMDGQDPNYGYTF

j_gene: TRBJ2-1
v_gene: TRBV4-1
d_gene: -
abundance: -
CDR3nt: TGCGCCAGCAGCCAGGAACCTCAGGCAGGGGCCGCCAATGAGCAGTTCTTC
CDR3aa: CASSQEPQAGAANEQFF

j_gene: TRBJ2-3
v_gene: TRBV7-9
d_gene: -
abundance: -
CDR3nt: TGTGCCAGCAGCTTATCTGGGACTTTCACAGATACGCAGTATTTT
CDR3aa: CASSLSGTFTDTQYF

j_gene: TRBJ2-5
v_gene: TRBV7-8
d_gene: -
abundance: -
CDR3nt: TGTGCCAGCAGCTTAGATGCGGAGGTGCCCCAGTACTTC
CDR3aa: CASSLDAEVPQYF

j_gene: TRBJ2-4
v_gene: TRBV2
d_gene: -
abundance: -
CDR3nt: TGTGCCAGCAGTGCTCGGGGATCGGACATTCAGTACTTC
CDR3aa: CASSARGSDIQYF

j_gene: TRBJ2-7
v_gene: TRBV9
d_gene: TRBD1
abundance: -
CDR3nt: TGTGCCAGCAGCCTGAGGACAGGTTCCTACGAGCAGTACTTC
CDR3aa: CASSLRTGSYEQYF

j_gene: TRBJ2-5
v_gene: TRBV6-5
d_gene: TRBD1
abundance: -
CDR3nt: TGTGCCAGCAGTTACTTGGGACAGGGCTCTCAAGAGACCCAGTACTTC
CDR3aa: CASSYLGQGSQETQYF